Listed here are 14 T cell receptor beta chains from one sample, sequenced in a study of Ad26.COV2.S vaccination and SARS-CoV-2 variants. Clones were sequenced by immunoSEQ multiplex PCR, and TCRdb holds only the in-frame ones, with some missing. Among around 370,000 clones listed, about 92% were seen once. Sequencing used peripheral blood, obtained after recovery from COVID-19. These receptors all come from a human donor who had recovered from COVID-19.

The V call is TRBV7-3, the J call TRBJ2-1; possibly TRBD2 for D (6 bases). V lost 2 bases, J lost 1 base, and 9 bases lay in between. The CDR3 loop spans 15 amino acids. Germline V gene data show CDR1 as SGHTA and CDR2 as FQGTGA. CDR3 region: CASSLGRGSYNEQFF. CDR3 coding DNA: TGTGCCAGCAGCTTAGGACGGGGGTCCTACAATGAGCAGTTCTTC.

The V and J genes are TRBV25-1 and TRBJ1-6; D unclear. Germline V gives CDR1 MGHDK, CDR2 SYGVNS. CDR3 length equals 12 residues. V lost 3 bases and J 9 bases, leaving 6 bases between the germline ends. CDR3 in DNA: TGTGCCAGCAGTGATTTAGTTTCACCCCTCCACTTT. Translating it yields CASSDLVSPLHF.

The genes are TRBV6-4 and TRBJ1-2; TRBD1 matches 7 bases. The ends lost 5 bases at V and 2 bases at J; junction bases unmatched: 8. The CDR3 length is 15 residues. Looked up from germline, CDR1 is MRHNA and CDR2 is SNTAGT. This chain's CDR3 is CASSPSGTENYGYTF. In DNA form, the CDR3 reads TGTGCCAGCAGTCCCTCCGGGACAGAGAACTATGGCTACACCTTC.

The chain carries TRBV5-1 and TRBJ2-3; D gene ambiguous. The CDR3 contains 14 residues. Per the germline V gene, CDR1 is SGHRS and CDR2 is YFSETQ. The V and J ends lost 2 bases and 2 bases respectively, with 9 bases between them. The CDR3 loop is CASSLIDSTDTQYF. The CDR3 nucleotides are TGCGCCAGCAGCTTAATCGATTCCACAGATACGCAGTATTTT. Full variable domain (rest looked up from reference TRBV5-1 and TRBJ2-3): KAGVTQTPRYLIKTRGQQVTLSCSPISGHRSVSWYQQTPGQGLQFLFEYFSETQRNKGNFPGRFSGRQFSNSRSEMNVSTLELGDSALYLCASSLIDSTDTQYFGPGTRLTVL.

The gene calls are TRBV13 and TRBJ2-1; either TRBD1 or TRBD2 may supply D (5 bases each). Germline CDR1 PRHDT, CDR2 FYEKMQ (reference sequence). Trimming left V 6 bases short and J 5 bases short, with 20 bases between. The CDR3 sequence is 16 residues long. CDR3 loop: CASSRDQGSVDNEQFF. In nucleotides, the CDR3 is TGTGCCAGCAGTCGGGACCAGGGCTCGGTGGACAATGAGCAGTTCTTC.

The rearrangement uses TRBV4-2 and TRBJ1-1; 11 bases are shared with TRBD1. CDR1 LGHNA and CDR2 YNFKEQ come from the germline V gene. This CDR3 has 15 amino acids. Losses at the gene ends were 1 base for V and 4 bases for J; bases not matched to a gene: 2. The CDR3 region is CASSQGGTGGTEAFF. CDR3 DNA sequence: TGTGCCAGCAGCCAAGGTGGGACAGGGGGCACTGAAGCTTTCTTT.

The chain has TRBV5-8 and TRBJ2-7; TRBD1 aligns across 9 bases. Unmatched junction bases numbered 13, after V lost 4 bases and J lost 5 bases. The length of the CDR3 is 16 residues. Germline values: CDR1 SGHTS, CDR2 YDEGEE. The CDR3 reads CASSQRTGVLFDEQYF. The CDR3 DNA reads as TGTGCCAGCAGCCAAAGGACAGGGGTGCTTTTCGACGAGCAGTACTTC.

This clone has only one observation. This rearrangement joins TRBV6-1 to TRBJ2-3; 9 bases fit TRBD2. V lost 4 bases and J lost 0; bases outside the gene matches: 17. CDR1 and CDR2 (germline): MNHNS, SASEGT. The CDR3 totals 20 residues. The CDR3 sequence: CASSALTRGGGAASTDTQYF. DNA for the CDR3: TGTGCCAGCAGTGCTCTCACCCGAGGCGGGGGGGCCGCAAGCACAGATACGCAGTATTTT.

The CDR3 nucleotides are TGTGCCACCAGCGGGAGTTTTTCTAACTATGGCTACACCTTC. Protein: CATSGSFSNYGYTF. The chain is built from TRBV15 and TRBJ1-2; no reliable D call. Trimming shortened V by 5 bases and J by 0 bases, and 10 bases separated the two germline ends. The length of the CDR3 is 14 residues. Germline V CDR1 and CDR2: LNHNV, YYDKDF (reference sequence). Full variable domain (rest looked up from reference TRBV15 and TRBJ1-2): DAMVIQNPRYQVTQFGKPVTLSCSQTLNHNVMYWYQQKSSQAPKLLFHYYDKDFNNEADTPDNFQSRRPNTSFCFLDIRSPGLGDTAMYLCATSGSFSNYGYTFGSGTRLTVV.

J is TRBJ2-3 and V is TRBV7-9; perhaps TRBD2 as D (6 bases). Trimming left V 0 bases short and J 2 bases short, with 9 bases between. CDR1 SEHNR and CDR2 FQNEAQ come from the germline V gene (reference sequence). The CDR3 has 15 amino acids. CDR3: CASSLAGGATDTQYF. The CDR3 DNA reads as TGTGCCAGCAGCTTAGCGGGCGGGGCCACAGATACGCAGTATTTT.

This clone was observed once. The chain carries TRBV19 and TRBJ1-4, with D possibly TRBD1 on 6 matching bases. There are 14 residues in the CDR3. V shed 3 bases and J shed 4 bases, with 9 bases lying between them. Germline CDR1 reads LNHDA; CDR2 reads SQIVND (reference sequence). CDR3 protein: CASSITGSNEKLFF. The CDR3, as DNA: TGTGCCAGTAGTATTACAGGGAGTAATGAAAAACTGTTTTTT.

The V gene is TRBV5-6, the J gene TRBJ2-1; 8 bases match TRBD2. Per the germline V gene, CDR1 is SGHDT and CDR2 is YYEEEE. With V trimmed by 7 bases and J by 6 bases, 9 bases remained unmatched. The CDR3 has 14 residues. The CDR3 protein is CASRFSGGANEQFF. In nucleotides, the CDR3 is TGTGCCAGCCGTTTCAGCGGGGGAGCCAATGAGCAGTTCTTC.

The CDR3 is CASSQASGDSYEQYF. The CDR3, as DNA: TGCGCCAGCAGCCAAGCTAGCGGGGACTCCTACGAGCAGTACTTC. The chain is built from TRBV4-1 and TRBJ2-7, with 9 bases matching TRBD2. V dropped 1 base and J dropped 0; count of bases not matched to a gene: 1. This CDR3 is 15 amino acids long. Germline CDR1 reads MGHRA; CDR2 reads YSYEKL.

The rearrangement joins TRBV5-1 to TRBJ1-1; D gene uncertain. Germline V gene sequence: CDR1 SGHRS, CDR2 YFSETQ. This CDR3 comprises 14 residues. The germline V and J ends were trimmed by 4 bases and 0 bases, with 10 bases remaining between them. CDR3 loop: CASSHGPVNTEAFF. The CDR3 DNA reads TGCGCCAGCAGCCACGGGCCGGTGAACACTGAAGCTTTCTTT. Combining the CDR3 with reference TRBV5-1 and TRBJ1-1 gives the whole variable domain KAGVTQTPRYLIKTRGQQVTLSCSPISGHRSVSWYQQTPGQGLQFLFEYFSETQRNKGNFPGRFSGRQFSNSRSEMNVSTLELGDSALYLCASSHGPVNTEAFFGQGTRLTVV.